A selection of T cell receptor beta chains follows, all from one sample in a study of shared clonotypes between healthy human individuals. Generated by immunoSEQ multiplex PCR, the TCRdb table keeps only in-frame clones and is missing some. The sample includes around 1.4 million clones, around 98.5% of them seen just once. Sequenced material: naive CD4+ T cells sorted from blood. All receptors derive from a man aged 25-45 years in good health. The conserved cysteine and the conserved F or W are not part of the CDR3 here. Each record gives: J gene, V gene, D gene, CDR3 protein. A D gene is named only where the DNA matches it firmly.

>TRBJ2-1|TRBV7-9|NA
ASSFETEQF
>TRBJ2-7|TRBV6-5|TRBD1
ASSYSPAGTADEQY
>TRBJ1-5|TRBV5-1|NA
ASSLDHFNQPQH
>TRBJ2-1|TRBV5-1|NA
ASRSSGSKTHSSYNEQF
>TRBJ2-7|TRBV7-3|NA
ASSLSGAGTYEQY
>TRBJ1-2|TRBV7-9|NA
ASSTHLRQKRGDGYT
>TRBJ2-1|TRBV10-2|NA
ASRSWREDNEQF
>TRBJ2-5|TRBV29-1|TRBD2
SVAASGTQETQY
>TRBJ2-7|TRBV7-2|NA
ASQGNSYEQY
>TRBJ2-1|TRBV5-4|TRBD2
ASSLNGGRAYEQF
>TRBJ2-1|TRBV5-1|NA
ASSLRSSSGNEQF
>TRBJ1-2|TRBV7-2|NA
ASRNLVGYT
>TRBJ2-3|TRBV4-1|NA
ASSQGTSRLDRDTQY
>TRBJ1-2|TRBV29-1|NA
SVHRVGYT
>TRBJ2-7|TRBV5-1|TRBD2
ASRMRTRLAGEFGFEAGADEQY
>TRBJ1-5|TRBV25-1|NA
ASSEAGGNQPQH
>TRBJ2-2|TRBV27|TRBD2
ASSRWGGEAGELF
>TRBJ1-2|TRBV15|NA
ATSRGRVGYGYT
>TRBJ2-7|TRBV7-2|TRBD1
ASSSMDRHEQY
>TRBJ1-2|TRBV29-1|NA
SVAGAGGYT
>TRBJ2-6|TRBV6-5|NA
ASSYSPPAGGDVLT
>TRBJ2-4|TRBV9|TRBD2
ASSVNSGRAAKNIQY
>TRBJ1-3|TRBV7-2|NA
ASSLKPMASGNTIY
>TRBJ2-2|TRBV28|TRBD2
ASSLSGRGIGELF
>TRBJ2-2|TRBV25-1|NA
ASSVGTNTGELF
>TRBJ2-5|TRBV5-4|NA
ASSRKGRRETQY
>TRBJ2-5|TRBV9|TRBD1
ASSVGEGTVMETQY
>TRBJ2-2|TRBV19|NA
ASSPILTGELF
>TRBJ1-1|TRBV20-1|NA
SAGNTEAF
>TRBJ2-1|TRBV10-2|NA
ASRGWDSARGNEQF
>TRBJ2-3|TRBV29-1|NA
SARNLPHTDTQY
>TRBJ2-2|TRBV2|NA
ASNAGNTGELF
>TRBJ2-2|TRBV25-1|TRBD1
ASSATGPGGLF
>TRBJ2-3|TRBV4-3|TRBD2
ASSPGAGGTRVGTQY
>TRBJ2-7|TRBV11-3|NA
ASSLGRTSCYEQY
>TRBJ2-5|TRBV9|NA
ASSGRGWRQETQY
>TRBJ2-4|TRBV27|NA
ASSLSSGHLAKNIQY
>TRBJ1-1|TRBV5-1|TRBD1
ASSLGPRGLGTEAF
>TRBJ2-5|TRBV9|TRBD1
ASSASGQLLQETQY
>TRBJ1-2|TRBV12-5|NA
ASGEQNQAPT
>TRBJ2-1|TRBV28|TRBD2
ASSSPGLAGLGGYNEQF
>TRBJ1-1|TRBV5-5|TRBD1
ASSGTGTGLQMNTEAF
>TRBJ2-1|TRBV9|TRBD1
ASSGQGARYNEQF
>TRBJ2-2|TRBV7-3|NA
ASRAPAGELF
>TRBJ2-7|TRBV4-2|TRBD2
ASSQVVLAGDLGVDYEQY
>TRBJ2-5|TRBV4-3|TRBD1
ASSQGTGVETQY
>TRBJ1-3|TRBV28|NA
ASSFGIYSGNTIY
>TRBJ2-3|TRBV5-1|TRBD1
ASSLAGTGGDTQY
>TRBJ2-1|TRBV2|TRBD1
ASSGDRGYNEQF
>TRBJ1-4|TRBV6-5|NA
ASSYSTNEKLF
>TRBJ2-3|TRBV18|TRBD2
ASSRTSGRGADTQY
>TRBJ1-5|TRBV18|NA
ASSPIQRLNQPQH
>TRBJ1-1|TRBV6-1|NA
ASRPRGGKNTEAF
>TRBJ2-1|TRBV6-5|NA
ASSRPVAWPSEQF
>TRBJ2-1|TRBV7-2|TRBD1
ASSSRGSNEQF